This TCR beta chain was recorded in a study of read filtering for tumor transcriptome and immune sequencing. Background on the study: Patients were approximately 18 male and about 14 female, mean age about 65 years, range about 45 to 85.

As concerns this clonotype: Its cognate antigen is unknown. A read error is possible here, since a much larger clone lies one base away.

The library was built from around 400 ng RNA with molecular barcoded adaptors for alpha/delta and beta/gamma chains. From the reads, TCRdb called clonotypes with MiXCR, one entry per CDR3 protein. The sample consists of around 29,000 distinct CDR3 sequences, around 15% of them appearing once. Overall study results and limits: Without single-read clonotypes, shared clonotype proportions correlated more between IR-seq and RNA-seq. Even smaller IR-seq throughput identified most shared clonotypes.

This CDR3 region has 12 residues. Germline assignment: CDR1 SQVTM and CDR2 ANQGSEA. V was pared by 6 bases and J by 0 bases, with 9 bases between. At the time of active disease, bone marrow was collected from every patient. The TCR originated in a donor at least 40 years old with multiple myeloma. The sample was a population of CD138-negative cells sorted from bone marrow. V usage is TRBV29-1 and J usage is TRBJ2-7, with unresolved D. The CDR3 DNA reads TGCAGCGTCGCACAGAGCTCCTACGAGCAGTACTTC. Translation gives CSVAQSSYEQYF.